The subject of this entry is one T cell receptor beta chain. Its specificity is unknown. The sample comes from a study of blood T cells in healthy people across ages. Study-wide findings and caveats: The lack of PBMC sorting stopped any conclusive naive versus antigen-experienced comparison.

A second PCR of about 7 to 12 cycles used a sample-barcoded 5' primer and a J-beta primer mix. TCRdb re-derived calls from the 5' RACE reads in MiXCR, one entry per CDR3 protein. The sample records some 690,000 distinct CDR3 sequences, 20% to 25% being singletons. Trimming cost V 4 bases and J 6 bases, with 18 bases left between them. The CDR3 sequence is 15 residues long. Germline lookup yields CDR1 SGHRS and CDR2 YFSETQ. Specimen: blood. The chain recombines TRBV5-1 with TRBJ2-3; no clear D. The TCR originated in a man between 65 and 79 years old in good health. Here the CDR3 DNA reads TGCGCCAGCAGCCTCGAGACCCGCCCAGGCGATACGCAGTATTTT. Residues: CASSLETRPGDTQYF.